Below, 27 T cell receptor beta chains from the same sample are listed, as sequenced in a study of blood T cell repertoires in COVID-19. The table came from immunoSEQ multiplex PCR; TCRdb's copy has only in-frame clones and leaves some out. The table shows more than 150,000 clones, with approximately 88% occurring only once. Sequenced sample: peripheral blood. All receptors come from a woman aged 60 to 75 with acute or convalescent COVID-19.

The CDR3: CASSLVGSEKLFF. The CDR3 DNA reads TGTGCCAGCAGCTTAGTCGGGAGTGAAAAACTGTTTTTT. The rearrangement joins TRBV7-8 to TRBJ1-4; D gene uncertain. V lost 1 base to trimming and J lost 7 bases, with 7 bases between them. This CDR3 contains 13 residues. In germline, CDR1 is SGHVS, CDR2 FQNEAQ.

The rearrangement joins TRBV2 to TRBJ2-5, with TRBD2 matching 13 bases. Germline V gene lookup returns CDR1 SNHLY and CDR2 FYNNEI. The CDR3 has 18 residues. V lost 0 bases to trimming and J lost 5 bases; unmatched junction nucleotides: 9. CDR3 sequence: CASSEATFTSGGGETQYF. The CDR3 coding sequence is TGTGCCAGCAGTGAAGCCACATTTACTAGCGGGGGGGGTGAGACCCAGTACTTC.

For the CDR3, the DNA is TGCGCCAGCAGCTTGCAGGTTATGAACACTGAAGCTTTCTTT. Protein product: CASSLQVMNTEAFF. The gene calls are TRBV5-1 and TRBJ1-1; D remains ambiguous. Trimming removed 1 base at V and 0 bases at J, with 7 bases between. Germline V gene sequence: CDR1 SGHRS, CDR2 YFSETQ. The CDR3 contains 14 residues.

The CDR3 loop reads CASSWVEGGAGYGYTF. The DNA for the CDR3 is TGTGCCAGCAGCTGGGTAGAGGGTGGAGCTGGCTATGGCTACACCTTC. The rearrangement joins TRBV7-2 to TRBJ1-2, with D hard to call. The CDR3 length is 16 residues. V lost 4 bases to trimming and J lost 4 bases, with 19 bases between them. Per germline, CDR1 SGHTA and CDR2 FQGNSA.

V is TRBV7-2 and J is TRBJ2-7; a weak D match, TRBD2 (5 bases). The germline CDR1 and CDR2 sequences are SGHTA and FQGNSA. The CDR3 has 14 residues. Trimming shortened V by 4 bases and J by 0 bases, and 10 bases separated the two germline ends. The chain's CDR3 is CASSSAGYSYEQYF. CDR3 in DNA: TGTGCCAGCAGCTCCGCGGGTTACTCCTACGAGCAGTACTTC.

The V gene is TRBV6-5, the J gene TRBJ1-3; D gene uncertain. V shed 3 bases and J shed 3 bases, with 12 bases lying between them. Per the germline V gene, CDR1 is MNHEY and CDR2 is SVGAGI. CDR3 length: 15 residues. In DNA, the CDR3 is TGTGCCAGCAGTTATTCCGTCAGTGGTGGAAACACCATATATTTT. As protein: CASSYSVSGGNTIYF.

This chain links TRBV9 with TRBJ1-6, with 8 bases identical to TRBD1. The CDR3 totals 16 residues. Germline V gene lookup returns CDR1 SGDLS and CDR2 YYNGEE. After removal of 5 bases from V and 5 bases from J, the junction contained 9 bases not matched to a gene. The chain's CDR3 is CASRGPDRDDNSPLHF. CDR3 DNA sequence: TGTGCCAGCAGGGGACCGGACAGGGACGATAATTCACCCCTCCACTTT.

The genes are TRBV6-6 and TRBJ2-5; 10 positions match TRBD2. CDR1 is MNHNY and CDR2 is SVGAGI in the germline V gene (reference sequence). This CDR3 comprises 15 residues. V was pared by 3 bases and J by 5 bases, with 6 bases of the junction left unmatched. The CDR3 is CASSYVAGGEETQYF. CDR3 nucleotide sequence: TGTGCCAGCAGTTATGTAGCGGGGGGCGAGGAGACCCAGTACTTC.

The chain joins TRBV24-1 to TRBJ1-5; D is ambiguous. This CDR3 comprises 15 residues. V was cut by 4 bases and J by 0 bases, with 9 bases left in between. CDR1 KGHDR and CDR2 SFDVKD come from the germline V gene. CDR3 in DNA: TGTGCCACCAGTGAAGGACTCTTTAGCAATCAGCCCCAGCATTTT. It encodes CATSEGLFSNQPQHF.

In DNA form, the CDR3 reads TGTGCCACCAGCAGAAAACCACAGGCTACAGATACGCAGTATTTT. Protein product: CATSRKPQATDTQYF. The V and J genes are TRBV15 and TRBJ2-3; the D gene is possibly TRBD1 (5 bases). Deletions cut 2 bases from V and 3 bases from J, with 12 bases between. The germline CDR1 and CDR2 sequences are LNHNV and YYDKDF (reference sequence). This CDR3 is 15 amino acids long.

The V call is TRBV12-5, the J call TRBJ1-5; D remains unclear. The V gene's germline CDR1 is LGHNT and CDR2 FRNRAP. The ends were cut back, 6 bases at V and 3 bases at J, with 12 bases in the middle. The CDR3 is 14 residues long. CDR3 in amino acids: CASGPQAINQPQHF. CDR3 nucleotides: TGTGCTAGTGGACCGCAGGCGATCAATCAGCCCCAGCATTTT.

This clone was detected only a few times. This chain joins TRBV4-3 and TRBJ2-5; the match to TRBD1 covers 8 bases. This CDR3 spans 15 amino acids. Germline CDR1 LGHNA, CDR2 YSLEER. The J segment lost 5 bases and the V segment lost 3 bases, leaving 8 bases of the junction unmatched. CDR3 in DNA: TGCGCCAGCAGCCAGATTACAGGGGGTGGGGAGACCCAGTACTTC. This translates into CASSQITGGGETQYF.

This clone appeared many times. DNA for the CDR3: TGTGCCAGCAGTTTATACCGGCGGTCGGTGGACGAGCAGTACTTC. This codes for CASSLYRRSVDEQYF. The V call is TRBV28, the J call TRBJ2-7; D is unresolved. The V gene lost 1 base and the J gene lost 5 bases, with 15 bases spanning the gap. The CDR3 spans 15 residues. Germline CDR1 is MDHEN and CDR2 is SYDVKM.

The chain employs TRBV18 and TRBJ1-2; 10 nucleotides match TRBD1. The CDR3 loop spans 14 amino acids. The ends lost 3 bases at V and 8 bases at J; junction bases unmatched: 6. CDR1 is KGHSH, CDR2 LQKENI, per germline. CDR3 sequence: CASSPQDRGRGYTF. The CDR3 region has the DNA TGTGCCAGCTCACCGCAAGACAGGGGGCGAGGCTACACCTTC.

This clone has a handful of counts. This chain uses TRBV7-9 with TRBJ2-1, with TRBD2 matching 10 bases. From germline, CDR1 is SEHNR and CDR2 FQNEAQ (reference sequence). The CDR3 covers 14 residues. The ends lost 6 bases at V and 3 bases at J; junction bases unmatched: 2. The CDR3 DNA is TGTGCCAGCAGAAGCGGGGGGGTCTACAATGAGCAGTTCTTC. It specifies CASRSGGVYNEQFF. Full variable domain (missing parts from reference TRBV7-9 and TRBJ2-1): DTGVSQNPRHKITKRGQNVTFRCDPISEHNRLYWYRQTLGQGPEFLTYFQNEAQLEKSRLLSDRFSAERPKGSFSTLEIQRTEQGDSAMYLCASRSGGVYNEQFFGPGTRLTVL.

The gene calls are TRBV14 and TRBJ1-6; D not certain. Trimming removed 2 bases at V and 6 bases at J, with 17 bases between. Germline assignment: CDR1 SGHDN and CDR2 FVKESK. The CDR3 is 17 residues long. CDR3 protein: CASSQIKPGVPNSPLHF. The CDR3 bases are TGTGCCAGCAGCCAAATCAAACCGGGAGTCCCTAATTCACCCCTCCACTTT.

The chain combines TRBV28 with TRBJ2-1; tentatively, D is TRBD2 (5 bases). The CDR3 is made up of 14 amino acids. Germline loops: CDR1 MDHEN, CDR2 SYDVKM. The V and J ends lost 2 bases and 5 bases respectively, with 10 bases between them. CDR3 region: CASSLRRGNNEQFF. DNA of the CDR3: TGTGCCAGCAGTTTACGCCGGGGAAACAATGAGCAGTTCTTC.

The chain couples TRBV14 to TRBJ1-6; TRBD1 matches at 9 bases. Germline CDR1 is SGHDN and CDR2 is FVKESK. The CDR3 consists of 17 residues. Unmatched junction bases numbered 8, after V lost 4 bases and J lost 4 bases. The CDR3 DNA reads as TGTGCCAGCAGCCCGATGTACGGGACAGGGTATAATTCACCCCTCCACTTT. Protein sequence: CASSPMYGTGYNSPLHF.

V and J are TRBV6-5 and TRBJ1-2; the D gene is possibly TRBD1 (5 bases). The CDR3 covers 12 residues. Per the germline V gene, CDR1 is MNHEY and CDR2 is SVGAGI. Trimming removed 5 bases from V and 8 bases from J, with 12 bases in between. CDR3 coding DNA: TGTGCCAGCAGTAAGCGGGGGAGAGGCTACACCTTC. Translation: CASSKRGRGYTF.

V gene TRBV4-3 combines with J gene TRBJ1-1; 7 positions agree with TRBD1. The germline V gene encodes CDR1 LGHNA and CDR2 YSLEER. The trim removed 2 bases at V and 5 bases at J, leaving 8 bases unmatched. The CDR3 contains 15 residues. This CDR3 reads CASSQREGGGTEAFF. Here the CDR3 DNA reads TGCGCCAGCAGCCAAAGGGAAGGGGGCGGTACTGAAGCTTTCTTT.

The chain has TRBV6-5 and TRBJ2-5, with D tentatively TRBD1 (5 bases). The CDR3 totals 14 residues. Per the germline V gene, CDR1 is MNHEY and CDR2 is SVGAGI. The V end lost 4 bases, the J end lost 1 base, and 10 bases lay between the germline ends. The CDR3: CASSWGRAQETQYF. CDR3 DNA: TGTGCCAGCAGTTGGGGCAGGGCCCAAGAGACCCAGTACTTC.

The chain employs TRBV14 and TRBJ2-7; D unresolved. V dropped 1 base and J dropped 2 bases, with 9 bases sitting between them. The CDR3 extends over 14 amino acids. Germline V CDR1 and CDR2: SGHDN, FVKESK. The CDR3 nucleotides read TGTGCCAGCAGCCAAGTTCCAGTTCCCTACGAGCAGTACTTC. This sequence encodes CASSQVPVPYEQYF.

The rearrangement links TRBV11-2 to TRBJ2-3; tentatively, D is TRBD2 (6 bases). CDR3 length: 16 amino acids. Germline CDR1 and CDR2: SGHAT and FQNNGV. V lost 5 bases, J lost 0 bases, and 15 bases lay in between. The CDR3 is CASSQSGGASTDTQYF. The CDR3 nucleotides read TGTGCCAGCAGCCAATCTGGAGGGGCTAGCACAGATACGCAGTATTTT.

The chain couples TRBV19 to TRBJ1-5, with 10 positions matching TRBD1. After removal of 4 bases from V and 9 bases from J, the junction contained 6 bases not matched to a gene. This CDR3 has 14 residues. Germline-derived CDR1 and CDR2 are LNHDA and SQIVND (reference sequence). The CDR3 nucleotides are TGTGCCAGTAGTAAGGGACAGGGGTATCGGCCCCAGCATTTT. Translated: CASSKGQGYRPQHF.

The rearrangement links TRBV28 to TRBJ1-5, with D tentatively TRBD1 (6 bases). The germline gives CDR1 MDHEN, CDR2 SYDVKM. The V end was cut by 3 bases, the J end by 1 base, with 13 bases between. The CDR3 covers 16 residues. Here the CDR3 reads CASSFGGAVSNQPQHF. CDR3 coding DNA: TGTGCCAGCAGTTTTGGGGGGGCTGTGAGCAATCAGCCCCAGCATTTT.

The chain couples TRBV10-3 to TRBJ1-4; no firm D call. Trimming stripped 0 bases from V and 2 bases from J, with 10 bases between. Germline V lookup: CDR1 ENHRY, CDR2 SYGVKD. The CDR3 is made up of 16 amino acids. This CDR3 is CAISESGLRTNEKLFF. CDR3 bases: TGTGCCATCAGTGAGTCTGGGCTCAGGACTAATGAAAAACTGTTTTTT.

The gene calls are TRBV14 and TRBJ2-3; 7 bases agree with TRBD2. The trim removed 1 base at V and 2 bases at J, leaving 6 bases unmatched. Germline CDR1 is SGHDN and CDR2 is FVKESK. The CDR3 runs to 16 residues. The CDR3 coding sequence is TGTGCCAGCAGCCAAGCGGGACTAACCGCCACAGATACGCAGTATTTT. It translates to CASSQAGLTATDTQYF.